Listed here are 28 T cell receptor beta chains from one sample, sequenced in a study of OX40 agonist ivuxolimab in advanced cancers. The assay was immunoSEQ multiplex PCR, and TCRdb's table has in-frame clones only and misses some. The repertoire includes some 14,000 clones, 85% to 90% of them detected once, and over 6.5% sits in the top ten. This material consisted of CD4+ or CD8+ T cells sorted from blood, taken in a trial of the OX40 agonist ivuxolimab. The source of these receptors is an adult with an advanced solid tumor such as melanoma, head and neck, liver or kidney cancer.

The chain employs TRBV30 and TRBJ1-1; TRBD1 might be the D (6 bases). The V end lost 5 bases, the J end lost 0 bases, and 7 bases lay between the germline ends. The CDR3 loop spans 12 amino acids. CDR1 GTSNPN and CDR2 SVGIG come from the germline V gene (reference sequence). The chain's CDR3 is CAWGDMNTEAFF. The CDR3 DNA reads TGTGCCTGGGGGGACATGAACACTGAAGCTTTCTTT.

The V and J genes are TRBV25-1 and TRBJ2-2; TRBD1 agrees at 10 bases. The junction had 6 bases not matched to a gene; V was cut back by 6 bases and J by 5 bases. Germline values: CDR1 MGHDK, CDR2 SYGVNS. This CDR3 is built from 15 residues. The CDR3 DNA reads TGTGCCAGCAGCGAGGGACAGGGGAGGACCGGGGAGCTGTTTTTT. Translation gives CASSEGQGRTGELFF.

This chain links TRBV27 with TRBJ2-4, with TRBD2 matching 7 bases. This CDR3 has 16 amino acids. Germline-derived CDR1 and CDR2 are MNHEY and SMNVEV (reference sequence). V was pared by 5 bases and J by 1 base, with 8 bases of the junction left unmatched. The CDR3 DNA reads TGTGCCAGCAGTACACGGGAGGCTGGGGCCAAAAACATTCAGTACTTC. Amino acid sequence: CASSTREAGAKNIQYF.

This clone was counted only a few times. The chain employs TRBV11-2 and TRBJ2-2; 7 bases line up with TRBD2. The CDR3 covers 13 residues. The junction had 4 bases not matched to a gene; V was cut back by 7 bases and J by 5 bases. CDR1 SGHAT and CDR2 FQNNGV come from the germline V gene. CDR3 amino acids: CASKRAGTGELFF. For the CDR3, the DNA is TGTGCCAGCAAGAGAGCGGGGACCGGGGAGCTGTTTTTT.

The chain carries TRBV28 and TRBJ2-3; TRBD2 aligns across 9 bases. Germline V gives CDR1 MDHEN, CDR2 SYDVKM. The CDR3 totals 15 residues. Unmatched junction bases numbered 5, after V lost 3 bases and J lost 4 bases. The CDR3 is CASSFPSGVSDTQYF. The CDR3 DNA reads TGTGCCAGCAGTTTCCCTAGCGGGGTCTCAGATACGCAGTATTTT.

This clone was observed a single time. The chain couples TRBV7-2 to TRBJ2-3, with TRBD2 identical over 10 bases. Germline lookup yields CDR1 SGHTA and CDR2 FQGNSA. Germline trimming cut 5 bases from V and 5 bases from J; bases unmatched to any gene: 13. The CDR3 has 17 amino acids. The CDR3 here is CASSPRLSGGAVDTQYF. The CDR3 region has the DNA TGTGCCAGCAGCCCCCGACTAAGCGGGGGGGCGGTAGATACGCAGTATTTT.

CDR3 sequence (DNA): TGTGCCAGCAGCCTTTCCCGCTCTGGGGCCAACGTCCTGACTTTC. Its protein is CASSLSRSGANVLTF. The chain carries TRBV11-2 and TRBJ2-6; D not certain. This CDR3 has 15 amino acids. The germline CDR1 and CDR2 sequences are SGHAT and FQNNGV. V lost 5 bases and J lost 0, with 8 bases in between.

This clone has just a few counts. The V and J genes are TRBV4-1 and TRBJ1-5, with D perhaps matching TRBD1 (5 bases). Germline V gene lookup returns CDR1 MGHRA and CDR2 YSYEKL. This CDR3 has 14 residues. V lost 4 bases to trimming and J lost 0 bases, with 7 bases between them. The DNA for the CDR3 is TGCGCCAGCAGCCTGGACATTAGCAATCAGCCCCAGCATTTT. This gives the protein CASSLDISNQPQHF.

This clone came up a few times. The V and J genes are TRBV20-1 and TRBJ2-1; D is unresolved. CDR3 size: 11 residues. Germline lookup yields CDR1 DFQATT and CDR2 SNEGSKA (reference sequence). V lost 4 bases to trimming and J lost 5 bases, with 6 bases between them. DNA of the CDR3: TGCAGTGCTACCGAGCACAATGAGCAGTTCTTC. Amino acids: CSATEHNEQFF.

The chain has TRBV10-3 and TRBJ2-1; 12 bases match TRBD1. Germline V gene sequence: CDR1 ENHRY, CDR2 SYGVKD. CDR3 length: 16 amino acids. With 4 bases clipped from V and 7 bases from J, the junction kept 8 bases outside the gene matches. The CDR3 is CAISGRDRGLGNEQFF. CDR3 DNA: TGTGCCATCAGTGGCCGGGACAGGGGGCTAGGGAATGAGCAGTTCTTC.

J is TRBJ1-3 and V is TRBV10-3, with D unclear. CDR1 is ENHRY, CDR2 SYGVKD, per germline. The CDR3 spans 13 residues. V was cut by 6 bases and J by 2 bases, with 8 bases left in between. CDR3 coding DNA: TGTGCCATCAGCAGACCCCCTGGAAACACCATATATTTT. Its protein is CAISRPPGNTIYF.

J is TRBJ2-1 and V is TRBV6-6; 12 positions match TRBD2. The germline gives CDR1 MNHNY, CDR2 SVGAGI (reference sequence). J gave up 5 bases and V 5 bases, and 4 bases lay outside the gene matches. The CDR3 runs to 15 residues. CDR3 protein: CASSPLAGGNNEQFF. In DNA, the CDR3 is TGTGCCAGCAGTCCGCTAGCGGGGGGGAACAATGAGCAGTTCTTC.

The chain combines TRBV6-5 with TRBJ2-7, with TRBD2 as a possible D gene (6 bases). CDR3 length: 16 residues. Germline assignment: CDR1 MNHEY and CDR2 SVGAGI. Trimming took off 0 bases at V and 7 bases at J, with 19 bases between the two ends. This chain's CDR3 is CASSYSGRGGKKEQYF. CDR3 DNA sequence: TGTGCCAGCAGTTACTCGGGAAGGGGAGGTAAAAAAGAGCAGTACTTC.

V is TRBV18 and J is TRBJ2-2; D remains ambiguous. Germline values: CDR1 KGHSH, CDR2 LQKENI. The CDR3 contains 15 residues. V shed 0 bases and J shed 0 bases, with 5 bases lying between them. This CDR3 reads CASSPPRTNTGELFF. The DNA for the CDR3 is TGTGCCAGCTCACCACCGCGCACGAACACCGGGGAGCTGTTTTTT.

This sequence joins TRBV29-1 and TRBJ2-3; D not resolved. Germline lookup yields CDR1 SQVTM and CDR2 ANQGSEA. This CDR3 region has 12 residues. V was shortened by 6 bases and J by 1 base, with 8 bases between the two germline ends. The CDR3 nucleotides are TGCAGCGTACAACACGGCACAGATACGCAGTATTTT. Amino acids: CSVQHGTDTQYF.

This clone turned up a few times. CDR3 in DNA: TGCGAGGTAACCAACACTGAAGCTTTCTTT. This encodes CEVTNTEAFF. The rearrangement links TRBV20-1 to TRBJ1-1; D unresolved. CDR3 length equals 10 residues. CDR1 is DFQATT, CDR2 SNEGSKA, per germline (reference sequence).

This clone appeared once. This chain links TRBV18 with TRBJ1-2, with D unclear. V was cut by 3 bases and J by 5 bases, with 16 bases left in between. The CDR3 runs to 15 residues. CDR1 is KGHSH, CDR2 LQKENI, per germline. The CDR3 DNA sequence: TGTGCCAGCTCACCGCTGGGAACAGCCCCTTATGGCTACACCTTC. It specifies CASSPLGTAPYGYTF. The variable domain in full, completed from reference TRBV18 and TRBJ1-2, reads NAGVMQNPRHLVRRRGQEARLRCSPMKGHSHVYWYRQLPEEGLKFMVYLQKENIIDESGMPKERFSAEFPKEGPSILRIQQVVRGDSAAYFCASSPLGTAPYGYTFGSGTRLTVV.

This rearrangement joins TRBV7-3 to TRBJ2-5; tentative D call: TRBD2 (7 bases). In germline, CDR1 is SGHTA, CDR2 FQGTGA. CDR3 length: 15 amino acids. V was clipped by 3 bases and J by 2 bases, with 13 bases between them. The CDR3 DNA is TGTGCCAGCAGCTTCGGCGGGGGCCATCAAGAGACCCAGTACTTC. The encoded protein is CASSFGGGHQETQYF.

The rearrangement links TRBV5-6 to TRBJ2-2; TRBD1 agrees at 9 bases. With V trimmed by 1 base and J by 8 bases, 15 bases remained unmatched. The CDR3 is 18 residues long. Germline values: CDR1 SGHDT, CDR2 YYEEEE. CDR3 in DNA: TGTGCCAGCAGCTTGTCTCATCCTGGGACAGGGTATCTAGGGGAGCTGTTTTTT. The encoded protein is CASSLSHPGTGYLGELFF. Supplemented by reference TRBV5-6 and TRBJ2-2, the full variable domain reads DAGVTQSPTHLIKTRGQQVTLRCSPKSGHDTVSWYQQALGQGPQFIFQYYEEEERQRGNFPDRFSGHQFPNYSSELNVNALLLGDSALYLCASSLSHPGTGYLGELFFGEGSRLTVL.

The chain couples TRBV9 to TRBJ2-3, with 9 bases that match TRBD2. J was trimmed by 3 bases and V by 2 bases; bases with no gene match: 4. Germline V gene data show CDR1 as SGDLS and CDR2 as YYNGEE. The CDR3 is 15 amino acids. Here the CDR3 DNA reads TGTGCCAGCAGCGTCGGCGGGGGGGGAACAGATACGCAGTATTTT. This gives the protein CASSVGGGGTDTQYF.

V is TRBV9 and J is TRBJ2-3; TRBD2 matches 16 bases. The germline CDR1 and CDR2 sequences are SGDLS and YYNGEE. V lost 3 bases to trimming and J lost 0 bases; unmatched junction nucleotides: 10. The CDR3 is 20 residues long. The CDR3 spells CASSGRAGTSGGASTDTQYF. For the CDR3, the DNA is TGTGCCAGCAGCGGTAGGGCAGGGACTAGCGGGGGGGCGAGCACAGATACGCAGTATTTT.

The DNA of the CDR3 is TGTGCCAGCAGCTTGGGGACAGGGGATAACCAAGAGACCCAGTACTTC. It specifies CASSLGTGDNQETQYF. V is TRBV11-2 and J is TRBJ2-5, with TRBD1 matching over 10 bases. Trimming at V came to 3 bases and at J to 0 bases, leaving 4 bases not matched to a gene. This CDR3 is 16 amino acids long. CDR1 is SGHAT and CDR2 is FQNNGV in the germline V gene.

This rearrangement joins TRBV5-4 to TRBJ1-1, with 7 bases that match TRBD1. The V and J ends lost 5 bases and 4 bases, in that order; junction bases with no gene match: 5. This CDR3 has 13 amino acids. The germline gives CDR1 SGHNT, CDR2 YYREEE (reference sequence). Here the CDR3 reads CASSKDRVTEAFF. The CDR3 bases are TGTGCCAGCAGTAAAGACAGGGTCACTGAAGCTTTCTTT.

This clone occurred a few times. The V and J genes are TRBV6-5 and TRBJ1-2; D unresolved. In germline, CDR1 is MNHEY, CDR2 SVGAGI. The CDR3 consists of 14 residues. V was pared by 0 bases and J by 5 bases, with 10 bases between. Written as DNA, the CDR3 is TGTGCCAGCAGTTACTCGCAAGGTCTTTATGGCTACACCTTC. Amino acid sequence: CASSYSQGLYGYTF.

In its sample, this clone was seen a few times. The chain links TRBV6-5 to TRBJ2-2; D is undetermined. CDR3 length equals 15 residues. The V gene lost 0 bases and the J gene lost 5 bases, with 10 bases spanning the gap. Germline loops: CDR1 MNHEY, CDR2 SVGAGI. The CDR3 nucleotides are TGTGCCAGCAGTTACTCAAGGGCCCGGACCGGGGAGCTGTTTTTT. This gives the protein CASSYSRARTGELFF.

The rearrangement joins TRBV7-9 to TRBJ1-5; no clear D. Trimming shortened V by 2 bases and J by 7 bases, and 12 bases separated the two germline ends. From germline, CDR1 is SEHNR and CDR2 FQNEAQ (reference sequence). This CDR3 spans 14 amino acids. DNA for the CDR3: TGTGCCAGCAGCTTAATGGAATTTGGGCAGCCCCAGCATTTT. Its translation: CASSLMEFGQPQHF.

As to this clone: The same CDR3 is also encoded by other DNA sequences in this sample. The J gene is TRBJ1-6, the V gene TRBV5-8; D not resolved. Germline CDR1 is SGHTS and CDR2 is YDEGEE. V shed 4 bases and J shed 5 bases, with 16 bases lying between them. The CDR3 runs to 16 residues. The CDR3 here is CASSVDGSRNNSPLHF. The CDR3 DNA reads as TGTGCCAGCAGCGTGGACGGGTCGAGGAATAATTCACCCCTCCACTTT.

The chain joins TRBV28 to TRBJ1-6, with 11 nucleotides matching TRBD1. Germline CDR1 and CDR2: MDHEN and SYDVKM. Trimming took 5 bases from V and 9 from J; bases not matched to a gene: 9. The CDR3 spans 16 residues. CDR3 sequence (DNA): TGTGCCAGCAGTACATCGGGACAGGGGGGGGGTTCACCCCTCCACTTT. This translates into CASSTSGQGGGSPLHF.